A single sample gave rise to the 30 T cell receptor beta chains below, sequenced in a study of blood T cell repertoires in COVID-19. Produced via immunoSEQ multiplex PCR; TCRdb's table is partial and in-frame only. The data hold about 230,000 clones, with around four fifths observed a single time. Material for sequencing was peripheral blood. These receptors originate from a man aged 80 or over with acute or convalescent COVID-19.

This chain joins TRBV5-5 and TRBJ2-7; maybe TRBD2 (6 bases). The V gene's germline CDR1 is SGHKS and CDR2 YYEKEE (reference sequence). The CDR3 sequence is 16 residues long. The V and J ends lost 0 bases and 2 bases respectively, with 15 bases between them. CDR3 sequence (DNA): TGTGCCAGCAGCTTGGAATCTTCCGGCGGGACCTACGAGCAGTACTTC. Its translation: CASSLESSGGTYEQYF. The full variable domain, rest sourced from reference TRBV5-5 and TRBJ2-7, is DAGVTQSPTHLIKTRGQQVTLRCSPISGHKSVSWYQQVLGQGPQFIFQYYEKEERGRGNFPDRFSARQFPNYSSELNVNALLLGDSALYLCASSLESSGGTYEQYFGPGTRLTVT.

The genes are TRBV7-2 and TRBJ2-7; no definite D call. Germline V gene lookup returns CDR1 SGHTA and CDR2 FQGNSA. The CDR3 loop spans 14 amino acids. V was trimmed by 1 base and J by 6 bases, leaving 13 bases between them. CDR3 in amino acids: CASSLEARPIEQYF. The CDR3 region has the DNA TGTGCCAGCAGCTTAGAAGCTAGGCCCATCGAGCAGTACTTC.

The rearrangement uses TRBV7-6 and TRBJ2-1; D might be TRBD1 (5 bases). The CDR3 covers 15 residues. V was shortened by 6 bases and J by 2 bases, with 14 bases between the two germline ends. The germline CDR1 and CDR2 sequences are SGHVS and FNYEAQ. CDR3 region: CASSSQGGAYNEQFF. The CDR3 nucleotides read TGTGCCAGCAGTTCTCAGGGCGGAGCCTACAATGAGCAGTTCTTC.

CDR3 DNA sequence: TGTGCCAGCAGCTCTCGACAGGCCTCCTACGAGCAGTACTTC. The encoded protein is CASSSRQASYEQYF. The chain has TRBV11-2 and TRBJ2-7; D may be TRBD1 (6 bases). Germline V gene lookup returns CDR1 SGHAT and CDR2 FQNNGV. V lost 4 bases to trimming and J lost 0 bases, with 10 bases between them. CDR3 length equals 14 residues.

The chain joins TRBV5-1 to TRBJ2-5; D is ambiguous. This CDR3 comprises 12 residues. Germline CDR1 and CDR2: SGHRS and YFSETQ. The V and J ends lost 2 bases and 5 bases respectively, with 7 bases between them. The CDR3 nucleotides are TGCGCCAGCAGCTTTGAGGAGGAGACCCAGTACTTC. Protein sequence: CASSFEEETQYF.

This chain links TRBV5-5 with TRBJ2-5, with a tentative D call TRBD2 (6 bases). Germline-derived CDR1 and CDR2 are SGHKS and YYEKEE (reference sequence). The V end was cut by 3 bases, the J end by 4 bases, with 10 bases between. This CDR3 comprises 13 residues. CDR3 coding DNA: TGTGCCAGCAGCTGGACCGGGAGAGAGACCCAGTACTTC. Protein sequence: CASSWTGRETQYF.

The CDR3 nucleotides are TGTGCCATCAGAACCGGGACAGCGAACACTGAAGCTTTCTTT. Residues: CAIRTGTANTEAFF. The chain is built from TRBV10-3 and TRBJ1-1, with 7 bases identical to TRBD1. Germline loops: CDR1 ENHRY, CDR2 SYGVKD. V lost 6 bases to trimming and J lost 1 base; unmatched junction nucleotides: 5. The CDR3 contains 14 residues.

The V call is TRBV28, the J call TRBJ1-6; TRBD1 is a possible D gene (6 bases). The length of the CDR3 is 14 residues. V was clipped by 3 bases and J by 9 bases, with 12 bases between them. The germline V gene has CDR1 MDHEN and CDR2 SYDVKM. The CDR3 DNA sequence: TGTGCCAGCAGTTTCACAGGGATATCTTCACCCCTCCACTTT. Amino acids: CASSFTGISSPLHF.

The chain joins TRBV6-5 to TRBJ2-7, with D perhaps matching TRBD2 (5 bases). The V gene lost 2 bases and the J gene lost 4 bases, with 15 bases spanning the gap. The CDR3 extends over 15 amino acids. The germline gives CDR1 MNHEY, CDR2 SVGAGI. The CDR3 sequence: CASSYRGDRNYEQYF. CDR3 DNA: TGTGCCAGCAGTTACCGGGGTGATCGGAATTACGAGCAGTACTTC.

The chain recombines TRBV5-4 with TRBJ1-6; D gene ambiguous. Germline assignment: CDR1 SGHNT and CDR2 YYREEE (reference sequence). The germline V and J ends were trimmed by 0 bases and 2 bases, with 6 bases remaining between them. The CDR3 loop spans 15 amino acids. The CDR3 protein is CASSLESAYNSPLHF. CDR3 in DNA: TGTGCCAGCAGCTTGGAATCAGCCTATAATTCACCCCTCCACTTT.

The chain couples TRBV29-1 to TRBJ1-2, with TRBD1 as a possible D gene (5 bases). V lost 7 bases to trimming and J lost 0 bases, with 12 bases between them. The CDR3 spans 13 residues. Per germline, CDR1 SQVTM and CDR2 ANQGSEA. The CDR3 DNA reads as TGCAGCGCCGGACATACGACTAACTATGGCTACACCTTC. Translating gives CSAGHTTNYGYTF.

This chain uses TRBV3-1 (or the pseudogene TRBV3-2) with TRBJ2-5; 7 bases match TRBD2. This CDR3 is 15 amino acids long. Germline lookup yields CDR1 LGHDT and CDR2 YNNKEL (reference sequence). Germline trimming cut 1 base from V and 3 bases from J; bases unmatched to any gene: 5. This CDR3 reads CASSQARGGKETQYF. The CDR3 DNA sequence: TGTGCCAGCAGCCAAGCACGCGGGGGTAAAGAGACCCAGTACTTC.

V usage is TRBV5-1 and J usage is TRBJ2-5; 11 bases align to TRBD1. This CDR3 has 16 residues. V shed 3 bases, J shed 5 bases, and the junction held 9 bases outside the gene matches. Germline CDR1 SGHRS, CDR2 YFSETQ. Here the CDR3 DNA reads TGCGCCAGCAGCTCATCCGGGACAGGGGGTATCGAGACCCAGTACTTC. It yields the protein CASSSSGTGGIETQYF.

This clone was counted ten times or more. The chain links TRBV4-1 to TRBJ2-1; the match to TRBD1 covers 8 bases. The CDR3 is made up of 15 amino acids. Germline V CDR1 and CDR2: MGHRA, YSYEKL. V lost 3 bases to trimming and J lost 0 bases; unmatched junction nucleotides: 1. The chain's CDR3 is CASSQTGASYNEQFF. The DNA of the CDR3 is TGCGCCAGCAGCCAGACAGGGGCCTCCTACAATGAGCAGTTCTTC.

The CDR3 DNA reads TGTGCCAGCAGCTTATTCGGTGGGGCGACAGAGGACATTCAGTACTTC. Amino acid sequence: CASSLFGGATEDIQYF. The rearrangement uses TRBV7-2 and TRBJ2-4; D is possibly TRBD1 (5 bases). V lost 2 bases and J lost 8, with 19 bases in between. This CDR3 region has 16 residues. CDR1 is SGHTA and CDR2 is FQGNSA in the germline V gene.

The rearrangement links TRBV7-2 to TRBJ2-3; maybe TRBD2 (6 bases). Trimming shortened V by 5 bases and J by 6 bases, and 18 bases separated the two germline ends. This CDR3 comprises 15 residues. The germline gives CDR1 SGHTA, CDR2 FQGNSA. The CDR3 loop reads CASSRRTNPADTQYF. In nucleotides, the CDR3 is TGTGCCAGCAGCCGTCGGACTAACCCCGCGGATACGCAGTATTTT.

This clone was found once. This chain uses TRBV18 with TRBJ2-1; 7 positions agree with TRBD1. Germline assignment: CDR1 KGHSH and CDR2 LQKENI. The V segment lost 1 base and the J segment 4 bases; nucleotides outside the gene matches: 10. The length of the CDR3 is 17 residues. DNA of the CDR3: TGTGCCAGCTCACCACAAGGACAGGCCCTGATTTACAATGAGCAGTTCTTC. It codes for CASSPQGQALIYNEQFF. The full variable domain, with the rest looked up from reference TRBV18 and TRBJ2-1, is NAGVMQNPRHLVRRRGQEARLRCSPMKGHSHVYWYRQLPEEGLKFMVYLQKENIIDESGMPKERFSAEFPKEGPSILRIQQVVRGDSAAYFCASSPQGQALIYNEQFFGPGTRLTVL.

The CDR3 protein is CASSVVSGVWEKETQYF. The CDR3 coding sequence is TGTGCCAGCAGCGTAGTCAGCGGGGTCTGGGAAAAAGAGACCCAGTACTTC. The rearrangement links TRBV9 to TRBJ2-5; TRBD2 matches at 7 bases. V lost 0 bases to trimming and J lost 3 bases; unmatched junction nucleotides: 11. Germline CDR1 and CDR2: SGDLS and YYNGEE. CDR3 length: 17 amino acids.

J is TRBJ2-5 and V is TRBV3-1 (or the pseudogene TRBV3-2), with 7 bases aligning to TRBD1. V lost 4 bases and J lost 4; bases outside the gene matches: 6. This CDR3 contains 14 residues. In germline, CDR1 is LGHDT, CDR2 YNNKEL (reference sequence). The CDR3 here is CASSLLGGIETQYF. DNA for the CDR3: TGTGCCAGCAGCCTGTTAGGGGGCATAGAGACCCAGTACTTC.

This chain connects TRBV6-5 to TRBJ1-1; D is undetermined. This CDR3 has 13 residues. V lost 6 bases and J 3 bases, leaving 11 bases between the germline ends. CDR1 and CDR2 from the germline V gene are MNHEY and SVGAGI. CDR3 protein: CASRESFDTEAFF. The CDR3 region has the DNA TGTGCCAGCAGGGAGTCGTTCGACACTGAAGCTTTCTTT.

In DNA, the CDR3 is TGTGCCAGCAGCTTTTCCCGACAGGGGGGCTACACCTTC. Translated: CASSFSRQGGYTF. The chain joins TRBV27 to TRBJ1-2; TRBD1 matches at 8 bases. The germline gives CDR1 MNHEY, CDR2 SMNVEV (reference sequence). The V gene end was trimmed by 6 bases and the J gene end by 8 bases; junction bases not matched to a gene: 8. The CDR3 sequence is 13 residues long.

The V gene is TRBV7-6, the J gene TRBJ2-7; 8 bases map to TRBD1. Trimming took 4 bases from V and 0 from J; bases not matched to a gene: 17. Germline V lookup: CDR1 SGHVS, CDR2 FNYEAQ. This CDR3 region has 19 residues. The CDR3 DNA sequence: TGTGCCAGCAGCTCCCTCCCCGGACAGGGAAAAGGATTCTCCTACGAGCAGTACTTC. This translates into CASSSLPGQGKGFSYEQYF.

The chain has TRBV20-1 and TRBJ2-3; 7 bases map to TRBD1. Germline V CDR1 and CDR2: DFQATT, SNEGSKA (reference sequence). The CDR3 is 15 amino acids. The junction had 8 bases not matched to a gene; V was cut back by 3 bases and J by 2 bases. Here the CDR3 DNA reads TGCAGTGCTAGTGAAGCCGGGACAGTCACAGATACGCAGTATTTT. This gives the protein CSASEAGTVTDTQYF.

The chain recombines TRBV5-1 with TRBJ2-1; TRBD2 matches at 12 bases. The germline CDR1 and CDR2 sequences are SGHRS and YFSETQ. After removal of 0 bases from V and 4 bases from J, the junction contained 2 bases not matched to a gene. The CDR3 is 16 amino acids. CDR3 amino acids: CASSLGTSGIYNEQFF. CDR3 DNA sequence: TGCGCCAGCAGCTTGGGGACTAGCGGGATATACAATGAGCAGTTCTTC.

The CDR3 sequence: CASSYPTGWSEQYF. CDR3 coding DNA: TGTGCCAGCAGTTATCCAACCGGTTGGTCCGAGCAGTACTTC. The rearrangement links TRBV28 to TRBJ2-7; D unclear. Germline V CDR1 and CDR2: MDHEN, SYDVKM. V was cut by 4 bases and J by 6 bases, with 16 bases left in between. The CDR3 sequence is 14 residues long.

The chain combines TRBV5-5 with TRBJ1-2; D remains ambiguous. Germline V CDR1 and CDR2: SGHKS, YYEKEE (reference sequence). The CDR3 has 15 residues. V lost 4 bases and J 5 bases, leaving 18 bases between the germline ends. The CDR3 loop reads CASSPIREGNYGYTF. CDR3 DNA: TGTGCCAGCAGCCCCATAAGGGAGGGTAATTATGGCTACACCTTC.

The chain couples TRBV5-1 to TRBJ2-5, with TRBD2 matching 7 bases. With V trimmed by 0 bases and J by 2 bases, 7 bases remained unmatched. Germline V gene lookup returns CDR1 SGHRS and CDR2 YFSETQ. The CDR3 length is 16 residues. The DNA of the CDR3 is TGCGCCAGCAGCTTGGGGCCTAGCGGAATTCAAGAGACCCAGTACTTC. It encodes CASSLGPSGIQETQYF.

The chain links TRBV6-5 to TRBJ1-2; D perhaps matches TRBD1 (5 bases). The V and J ends lost 2 bases and 2 bases respectively, with 15 bases between them. This CDR3 contains 16 residues. CDR1 and CDR2 (germline): MNHEY, SVGAGI. The chain's CDR3 is CASSYRPGTTNYGYTF. In nucleotides, the CDR3 is TGTGCCAGCAGTTACCGACCTGGGACTACAAACTATGGCTACACCTTC.

The chain joins TRBV3-1 (or the pseudogene TRBV3-2) to TRBJ2-5; D unresolved. From germline, CDR1 is LGHDT and CDR2 YNNKEL (reference sequence). The CDR3 spans 12 residues. Trimming stripped 4 bases from V and 0 bases from J, with 3 bases between. CDR3 protein: CASSPYQETQYF. DNA of the CDR3: TGTGCCAGCAGCCCGTACCAAGAGACCCAGTACTTC.

This chain links TRBV6-6 with TRBJ1-5; tentative D call: TRBD1 (6 bases). Between the trimmed V and J ends, which lost 2 bases and 7 bases, there was a span of 12 bases. The length of the CDR3 is 14 residues. The germline V gene encodes CDR1 MNHNY and CDR2 SVGAGI (reference sequence). The CDR3 spells CASSYRDMGQPQHF. CDR3 in DNA: TGTGCCAGCAGTTACCGGGACATGGGGCAGCCCCAGCATTTT.